Below, one T cell receptor (beta chain) is given with its context. This clone's antigen is unknown. No qualities accompany the bases; no much larger clone lies one base away. The cohort was made up of 650 to 700 healthy bone marrow donors. All cohort members were sampled while nominally healthy, although unrecorded immune exposures were likely present. The donor tested CMV seropositive, placing the donor among the 250 to 350 seropositive members of the cohort. A peripheral blood sample was provided by each donor, and peripheral blood mononuclear cells were used for TCR beta sequencing. The Qiagen DNeasy Blood Extraction Kit was used to extract genomic DNA from the blood cell samples. Libraries were built with the immunoSEQ multiplex PCR assay. For the multiplex PCR, a mixture combining 60 forward primers for TCR Vbeta segments and 13 reverse primers for TCR Jbeta segments was used. Amplification of the CDR3 region of rearranged TCR beta genes was performed with a multiplex PCR assay on genomic DNA. The Illumina HiSeq System was used to sequence the amplified TCR beta libraries as 87-base-pair reads. From the authors' description of their analysis: A later analysis tallied roughly 78 million unique TCR beta chains across the approximately 670 repertoires, and around 12 million of those chains were shared by two or more donors. Raw reads were error-corrected and collapsed into unique sequences by a nearest-neighbor algorithm in which closely related sequences were merged to remove PCR and sequencing errors. To assign V, D and J gene segments, CDR3 sequences were aligned to IMGT reference sequences. For a sequence to be retained, a match of at least six nucleotides to both a V gene segment and a J gene segment was required. Rearrangements were classified as productive when the CDR3 lacked stop codons and remained in frame with V and J, and all other rearrangements were classified as non-productive. Following IMGT convention, CDR3 was defined as the stretch from the second conserved V-encoded cysteine to the conserved J-encoded phenylalanine. Sequences without an unambiguous match to a single V gene segment were excluded from the earlier analysis of 500 to 700 of the donors. An earlier analysis of 587 of the donors called V segments functional above 56.7% productive rearrangements and segregating when the between-donor standard deviation exceeded 5%. A statistical classification framework was built for diagnosing cytomegalovirus status from the catalog of TCR beta chain sequences. A later analysis assigned V and J genes by comparing TCR nucleotide sequences with IMGT/GENE-DB human TR gene sequences. In a later analysis, CDR3 sequences and most-parsimonious VDJ recombination scenarios were assigned using the TCRdist pipeline. In a later analysis, each TCR beta chain was defined by its CDR3 amino acid sequence together with its V-gene family, and reads lacking a unique V-gene family were excluded. To address suspected cross-contamination and a sequencing artifact, a later analysis removed under 600 highly shared, low-generation-probability nucleotide sequences. In a later analysis, a clonal expansion index for each public chain was calculated from normalized within-repertoire ranks of inferred template counts. In a later analysis, generation probabilities were computed using a VDJ recombination model fitted to out-of-frame rearrangements, and the results were checked against IGoR. A later analysis scored TCR-TCR, TCR-HLA and TCR-CMV co-occurrence with hypergeometric tests, applying a repertoire-size bias correction to TCR pairs. In a later analysis, false discovery rates were estimated by permuting HLA or CMV assignments 20 times. In a later analysis, co-occurring TCRs were grouped with DBSCAN, and TCRdist sequence similarity was added when clustering was performed within HLA-allele-positive subsets. For co-occurrence clustering, repertoires with fewer than 30,000 or more than 120,000 public chains were excluded, along with 5 or 6 repertoires with anomalous nucleotide sharing. This immuneACCESS table, as held by TCRdb, lists in-frame sequences with V and J called but not all clones. Of the missing ones, under half trace to an unresolved V gene in checked studies; the others have no known cause. The V and J calls and clone size are taken from that table; D and trimming were inferred from the DNA. A total of 130,000 to 150,000 clones appear in this sample, around 79% of them only once. Of the sample, 6.5% to 7% is held by the ten largest clones.

The sample belongs to a study of cytomegalovirus exposure and HLA in healthy donors (dated by TCRdb to about 2017). About the full investigation: In an earlier analysis of 587 of the donors, roughly 300 Gb of sequence data and 117 million unique TCR beta sequences from roughly 190 million T cells were reported. To decide whether each TCR beta V gene segment behaved as functional or pseudogenic, an earlier analysis of some 600 of the donors relied on high-throughput TCR beta sequencing. Using immunosequencing, the study profiled T cell repertoires from 666 subjects and related those repertoires to cytomegalovirus serostatus. Because of strong linkage in the cohort, roughly 5 DR-DQ haplotypes were treated as single units for association and clustering. The study was designed to test whether signatures of past pathogen exposure could be identified by cataloging public T cell receptors. Genome-wide SNP genotypes for about three fifths of the 666 donors were used in a later genetic analysis, which treated that subset as a discovery cohort. Of the roughly 410 genotyped donors, roughly 80% were placed in the genetic ancestry cluster associated with self-reported Caucasian donors. Both class I and class II loci were covered by HLA typing, at four-digit resolution. Among around 400 genotyped donors of the cohort, an average of around 240,000 unique TCR beta nucleotide sequences were sequenced per donor, roughly 20% of them non-productive. Typing coverage varied by locus: roughly 629-640 donors for A, B, C, DRB1 and DQB1; approximately 500 for DQA1; about 600 for DPA1; 450 to 480 for DPB1. Rather than using new phenotypic data, the later analysis identified candidate immune exposures from TCR beta sequences and from how often those sequences occurred across donors. A later analysis re-examined previously published TCR beta repertoires from roughly 720 donors and added high-resolution HLA genotyping to investigate patterns of TCR occurrence. Every discovery cohort repertoire had been produced on one sequencing platform. Approximately 300 gigabases of sequencing data and around 80 million unique TCR sequences made up an early release that covered fewer than 650 HLA-typed donors. High-throughput TCR immunosequencing, statistical association of individual TCRs with disease status, and machine learning were combined to predict cytomegalovirus infection status. Donor age, sex, ethnicity and CMV serostatus were compiled together with the repertoire data. Along with the roughly 670-subject first cohort, a separate validation cohort of more than 90 different subjects was used.

Results and caveats for the whole study, not just this receptor: Broadly in line with IMGT annotations, most TCR beta V segments showed up in productive rearrangements about 90% or about 30% of the time in an earlier analysis of several hundred of the donors. A further reported finding was that TCR beta sequences accurately predicted the HLA-A and HLA-B alleles for most subjects in the first cohort. An association between a missense DCLRE1C variant and V-gene and J-gene trimming of TCR beta chains was found in a later genetic analysis and replicated in an independent cohort. Several of the top co-occurrence clusters appeared to be linked to parvovirus B19, influenza, CMV and Epstein-Barr virus, according to a later analysis. Most TCR sequences were observed very rarely across donors, whereas some public TCRs were present in many individuals. Correlated functional status among segregating V segments might be attributable to linkage disequilibrium, but an unknown experimental factor could not be ruled out. The authors suggested that the approach could potentially be extended to other disease states and immunological phenotypes. The classifier was reported to diagnose cytomegalovirus status with high specificity and sensitivity in both the original and validation cohorts. At a false discovery rate of 0.05, a later analysis linked around 15,000 TCR beta sequences to specific HLA alleles. In a later analysis, most CMV-associated TCR beta chains were found to appear HLA-restricted, with HLA associations seemingly driven largely by CMV exposure. Because HLA typing was missing for some donors at each locus, association tests included only the typed subset. In vitro tests confirmed that a few of the cytomegalovirus-associated TCR beta chains recognize cytomegalovirus antigens. The sequencing pipeline was judged likely to have produced a cluster of highly shared sequence variants as a technical artifact. In a later analysis, TCR association rates were found to vary across HLA loci, with the most associated TCRs seen for DRB1 alleles and the fewest for HLA-C alleles. In this cohort, only TCR beta chains were sequenced, and detectable features were limited by the absence of alpha or paired-chain data. The study gave a list of under 200 TCR beta chains associated with cytomegalovirus. According to a later genetic analysis, donors in an Asian-associated ancestry cluster had fewer N-insertions in productive TCRs than the roughly 670-donor mean. In a later analysis, HLA-associated TCR beta chains were found to be more clonally expanded and to have lower generation probabilities than equally common non-associated chains. Because counts were too low, roughly 16 rarely observed V segments, including chromosome 9 orphons, were excluded from the earlier analysis of several hundred of the donors. When HLA alleles, especially DR and DQ, strongly co-occurred, attributing TCR associations to individual alleles was difficult. The presence/absence analyses assumed that sequencing depth was roughly uniform across donors, and that assumption may not be true. For the cohort, immune exposure information was limited to CMV serostatus.

Sequenced sample: PBMCs. This clonotype originated in a woman aged 40 to 50 in good health and CMV-seropositive.

The bases read TGTGCCACCAGCAGAGGAGGGGGCACCCCCCTCCACTTT. Translation gives CATSRGGGTPLHF. The chain links TRBV15 with TRBJ1-6, with 7 central nucleotides matching TRBD1. According to the germline V gene (reference sequence), CDR1 reads LNHNV and CDR2 reads YYDKDF. The CDR3 goes from the cysteine to the phenylalanine over 13 residues. CDR3 DNA is the only sequence kept; it has 39 bases, read in frame from the first base. V is pruned by 1 base and J by 13 bases, leaving 4 bases of the junction without a gene match.